The rows below give T cell receptor beta chains drawn from one sample of a study of esophageal squamous cell carcinoma under preoperative chemotherapy. TCRdb re-derived calls from the PCR reads in MiXCR, one entry per CDR3 protein. The table has about 15,000 distinct CDR3 sequences, around half seen once. Collection took place from a patient given preoperative chemotherapy. These receptors all stem from a human donor with esophageal squamous cell carcinoma. The donor label of this sample is uncertain. CDR3s leave out the opening cysteine and the closing phenylalanine or tryptophan. The order of the fields is J gene, D gene, V gene, CDR3 protein. A D gene is named only where the DNA matches it firmly.

j_gene: TRBJ2-5
d_gene: TRBD1
v_gene: TRBV24-1
CDR3aa: ATSDLRGHSTETQY

j_gene: TRBJ2-5
d_gene: NA
v_gene: TRBV7-9
CDR3aa: ASSKETQY

j_gene: TRBJ2-1
d_gene: TRBD2
v_gene: TRBV7-2
CDR3aa: ASSLELAANEQF

j_gene: TRBJ2-1
d_gene: TRBD2
v_gene: TRBV7-9
CDR3aa: ASSILAGGPNEQF

j_gene: TRBJ2-1
d_gene: NA
v_gene: TRBV7-2
CDR3aa: ASSYGNEQF

j_gene: NA
d_gene: TRBD1
v_gene: TRBV6-5
CDR3aa: ASSYSKGTDHYEQY

j_gene: TRBJ2-5
d_gene: TRBD1
v_gene: TRBV6-1
CDR3aa: ASSRTGDETQY

j_gene: TRBJ2-3
d_gene: NA
v_gene: TRBV7-2
CDR3aa: ASRAREGGSTETQY

j_gene: TRBJ2-1
d_gene: TRBD2
v_gene: TRBV7-3
CDR3aa: ASREPLAARDNEQF

j_gene: TRBJ2-2
d_gene: NA
v_gene: TRBV7-8
CDR3aa: ASSFLRDSGPGELF

j_gene: TRBJ2-1
d_gene: TRBD2
v_gene: TRBV7-2
CDR3aa: ASSLTSGSLNEQF

j_gene: TRBJ2-7
d_gene: NA
v_gene: TRBV6-5
CDR3aa: ASSYLAPGVYEQY

j_gene: NA
d_gene: TRBD1
v_gene: TRBV6-5
CDR3aa: ASSYGFGGTGATYEQY

j_gene: NA
d_gene: NA
v_gene: TRBV7-2
CDR3aa: AGGHGVRDQETQY

j_gene: TRBJ2-3
d_gene: NA
v_gene: TRBV7-3
CDR3aa: ASSLKGSVLGGRNQETQY

j_gene: TRBJ2-7
d_gene: TRBD2
v_gene: TRBV7-2
CDR3aa: ASSPPPTSGRNVRYEQY

j_gene: NA
d_gene: TRBD2
v_gene: TRBV12-3/TRBV12-4
CDR3aa: ASSLAGGFRYEQY

j_gene: TRBJ2-4
d_gene: NA
v_gene: TRBV9
CDR3aa: ASSIGLVENIQY

j_gene: TRBJ2-5
d_gene: NA
v_gene: TRBV7-8
CDR3aa: ASSQAGAEETQY